This T cell receptor (beta chain) was recorded in a study of blood T cells in healthy people across ages. Broader study findings: Reliance upon unsorted PBMCs precluded definitive naive versus antigen-experienced comparison. When set beside aged donors, long-lived donors presented more naive CD4+ cells and higher diversity.

Sample-barcoded 5' priming and a J-beta primer mix drove a second PCR of roughly 6 to 12 cycles. The template-switch adaptor was a 5' adaptor with 12 random nucleotides. It tagged each cDNA molecule. TCRdb re-called the 5' RACE reads with MiXCR, one entry per CDR3 protein. The table records 850,000 to 1,300,000 distinct CDR3 sequences, around 43% of them present only once. A remark on this clonotype: The antigen is not known. One junction end disagrees with the germline gene, perhaps due to a read error.

Germline lookup yields CDR1 SEHNR and CDR2 FQNEAQ (reference sequence). This CDR3 contains 15 residues. This chain connects TRBV7-9 to TRBJ2-5, with 7 bases lining up with TRBD2. The sequence derives from a woman in her fifties or sixties in good health. The sample consisted of blood. The CDR3 region has the DNA TGTGCCAGCGGCTTATTCCTAGCGGCTCAAGAGACCCAGTACTTC. It codes for CASGLFLAAQETQYF.